This T cell receptor beta chain was documented in a study of T cell repertoires in cytomegalovirus infection. As for the study in general: It was the public TCR beta signatures that indicated both CMV infection and matching HLA type. The study's findings and limits: HLA-C-restricted, CMV-specific TCR beta clonotypes were dominant ex vivo. There were carriers of CMV plus the relevant HLA, and cumulative public TCR beta family frequency identified them.

In TCRdb, the reads were re-called with MiXCR into one record per CDR3 protein. The sample yields about 740,000 distinct CDR3 sequences, under 40% seen once. In this sample, this clonotype turned up a few times. Its target is unknown. Trimming cost V 8 bases and J 4 bases, with 14 bases left between them. This CDR3 region has 13 residues. Per germline, CDR1 SQVTM and CDR2 ANQGSEA. The sequence was obtained from a human donor in good health (CMV status not recorded). Some clones in this sample may be carry-over from other donors' samples. The specimen was PBMCs. The chain carries TRBV29-1 and TRBJ2-2; D could derive from TRBD1 or TRBD2 (6 bases each). DNA of the CDR3: TGCAGCTGGACGGGGGCGGGCACCGGGGAGCTGTTTTTT. It translates to CSWTGAGTGELFF.